The next 25 T cell receptor beta chains were all read from a single sample in a study of identical twins. TCRdb used MiXCR to reprocess the 5' RACE reads, holding one entry per CDR3 protein. The sample yields approximately 700,000 distinct CDR3 sequences, roughly 6% seen once. Material: naive T cells sorted from blood. The receptor set was obtained from a man younger than 35 in good health.

This clonotype occurred many times. This rearrangement joins TRBV5-1 to TRBJ2-1, with D possibly TRBD2 on 6 matching bases. V lost 4 bases and J 4 bases, leaving 15 bases between the germline ends. From germline, CDR1 is SGHRS and CDR2 YFSETQ. The CDR3 covers 15 residues. CDR3 amino acids: CASSPGTVGYNEQFF. CDR3 DNA sequence: TGCGCCAGCAGCCCAGGGACTGTGGGTTACAATGAGCAGTTCTTC.

This clonotype turned up a few times. The chain combines TRBV24-1 with TRBJ1-1; 7 bases agree with TRBD1. V gave up 4 bases and J gave up 3 bases; unmatched junction bases: 7. This CDR3 is 15 amino acids long. CDR1 KGHDR and CDR2 SFDVKD come from the germline V gene. In nucleotides, the CDR3 is TGTGCCACCAGTGACCCGACAGGGCCGCACACTGAAGCTTTCTTT. This encodes CATSDPTGPHTEAFF.

In its sample, this clonotype was seen many times. This chain connects TRBV5-6 to TRBJ2-7; D may be TRBD1 (6 bases). Germline assignment: CDR1 SGHDT and CDR2 YYEEEE. V was pared by 4 bases and J by 0 bases, with 20 bases between. This CDR3 region has 17 residues. CDR3 nucleotides: TGTGCCAGCAGCCTTTGGACAGCAAAGCACTCCTCCTACGAGCAGTACTTC. Its translation: CASSLWTAKHSSYEQYF.

This clonotype was observed a few times. The chain joins TRBV28 to TRBJ2-6, with D possibly called TRBD1 or TRBD2 (5 bases each). V dropped 5 bases and J dropped 0 bases, with 14 bases sitting between them. CDR1 and CDR2 (germline): MDHEN, SYDVKM. The CDR3 sequence is 17 residues long. In DNA, the CDR3 is TGTGCCAGCAGTGGGGGTCCGTTTGGCTCTGGGGCCAACGTCCTGACTTTC. It codes for CASSGGPFGSGANVLTF. Complete variable domain (other parts from reference TRBV28 and TRBJ2-6): DVKVTQSSRYLVKRTGEKVFLECVQDMDHENMFWYRQDPGLGLRLIYFSYDVKMKEKGDIPEGYSVSREKKERFSLILESASTNQTSMYLCASSGGPFGSGANVLTFGAGSRLTVL.

The chain uses TRBV11-2 and TRBJ2-5; D possibly matches TRBD1 or TRBD2 (5 bases each). Germline CDR1 reads SGHAT; CDR2 reads FQNNGV. This CDR3 spans 15 amino acids. The V gene lost 3 bases and the J gene lost 2 bases, with 13 bases spanning the gap. The CDR3 is CASSFLGWGQETQYF. CDR3 DNA sequence: TGTGCCAGCAGCTTTCTGGGATGGGGGCAAGAGACCCAGTACTTC.

This clonotype was detected a few times. The V and J genes are TRBV5-5 and TRBJ2-7; no clear D. The V gene lost 4 bases and the J gene lost 3 bases, with 20 bases spanning the gap. Germline-derived CDR1 and CDR2 are SGHKS and YYEKEE (reference sequence). This CDR3 spans 16 amino acids. CDR3 sequence: CASSQQWAGQNYEQYV. The CDR3 DNA is TGTGCCAGCAGCCAACAATGGGCCGGGCAGAACTACGAGCAGTACGTC.

This clonotype has ten or more counts. V and J are TRBV15 and TRBJ2-3; D is uncertain. The V gene's germline CDR1 is LNHNV and CDR2 YYDKDF (reference sequence). CDR3 length: 16 amino acids. V lost 0 bases to trimming and J lost 6 bases, with 16 bases between them. The CDR3 DNA reads TGTGCCACCAGCAGAGATTCGGCCCGGCCGCCGGATACGCAGTATTTT. It specifies CATSRDSARPPDTQYF.

There are many counts of this clonotype. This chain connects TRBV5-1 to TRBJ2-4, with D unresolved. The V end lost 0 bases, the J end lost 3 bases, and 7 bases lay between the germline ends. CDR1 and CDR2 from the germline V gene are SGHRS and YFSETQ. The CDR3 is 14 residues long. CDR3 coding DNA: TGCGCCAGCAGCTTGGGGCAGGTCAAAAACATTCAGTACTTC. Protein product: CASSLGQVKNIQYF.

This clonotype has at least ten counts. The J gene is TRBJ2-3, the V gene TRBV20-1; D perhaps matches TRBD2 (6 bases). This CDR3 region has 14 residues. The germline V gene has CDR1 DFQATT and CDR2 SNEGSKA (reference sequence). V lost 3 bases and J lost 0, with 10 bases in between. The CDR3 sequence is CSARLGLSTDTQYF. The CDR3 coding sequence is TGCAGTGCTAGGTTGGGACTTAGCACAGATACGCAGTATTTT.

V gene TRBV20-1 combines with J gene TRBJ2-5; 11 bases are shared with TRBD2. CDR3 length: 14 amino acids. Germline V CDR1 and CDR2: DFQATT, SNEGSKA (reference sequence). The trim removed 4 bases at V and 1 base at J, leaving 2 bases unmatched. The CDR3: CSAKLAGVQETQYF. CDR3 bases: TGCAGTGCTAAACTAGCGGGGGTCCAAGAGACCCAGTACTTC.

This clonotype has at least ten counts. The gene calls are TRBV20-1 and TRBJ2-1, with D perhaps being TRBD1 or TRBD2 (5 bases each). Trimming took off 5 bases at V and 10 bases at J, with 15 bases between the two ends. This CDR3 is built from 12 residues. Germline loops: CDR1 DFQATT, CDR2 SNEGSKA (reference sequence). CDR3 sequence: CSAPNARGEQFF. The CDR3, as DNA: TGCAGTGCTCCCAACGCGAGGGGCGAGCAGTTCTTC.

The V call is TRBV2, the J call TRBJ2-7; no firm D call. The CDR3 is 13 residues long. The V end was cut by 10 bases, the J end by 2 bases, with 15 bases between. CDR1 and CDR2 (germline): SNHLY, FYNNEI. The CDR3 bases are TGTGCCACCTACGGCTCGCTACCCTACGAGCAGTACTTC. Translating gives CATYGSLPYEQYF.

The sample holds a few counts of this clonotype. This chain joins TRBV5-1 and TRBJ2-7, with TRBD2 identical over 10 bases. J lost 3 bases, V lost 0 bases, and 9 bases had no gene match. The germline gives CDR1 SGHRS, CDR2 YFSETQ. The CDR3 is 17 residues long. The CDR3 bases are TGCGCCAGCAGCTTGGACTCTAGCGGGAGCTCCCTCTACGAGCAGTACGTC. It translates to CASSLDSSGSSLYEQYV.

This clonotype was picked up many times. The V gene is TRBV20-1, the J gene TRBJ2-7; 9 nucleotides line up with TRBD1. V was clipped by 3 bases and J by 3 bases; unmatched bases: 12. The CDR3 covers 16 residues. Germline V gives CDR1 DFQATT, CDR2 SNEGSKA (reference sequence). In nucleotides, the CDR3 is TGCAGTGCTAGTTATGAGGGACAGGGTCCTCTCTACGAGCAGTACTTC. Translation gives CSASYEGQGPLYEQYF.

The sample holds many counts of this clonotype. The chain recombines TRBV20-1 with TRBJ1-1; D gene ambiguous. Germline CDR1 is DFQATT and CDR2 is SNEGSKA (reference sequence). This CDR3 has 13 residues. V was trimmed by 1 base and J by 1 base, leaving 7 bases between them. As DNA, the CDR3 is TGCAGTGCTAGAGTCCAGTCGAACACTGAAGCTTTCTTT. Translated, it gives CSARVQSNTEAFF.

V and J are TRBV6-2 or TRBV6-3 and TRBJ2-7; D remains ambiguous. The ends were cut back, 2 bases at V and 5 bases at J, with 7 bases in the middle. Germline CDR1 MNHEY, CDR2 SVGEGT. There are 12 residues in the CDR3. DNA for the CDR3: TGTGCCAGCAGTTACAACATAAACGAGCAGTACGTC. Protein sequence: CASSYNINEQYV.

The V and J genes are TRBV14 and TRBJ2-3; 12 nucleotides match TRBD2. The ends lost 4 bases at V and 3 bases at J; junction bases unmatched: 17. The germline V gene encodes CDR1 SGHDN and CDR2 FVKESK. The length of the CDR3 is 20 residues. CDR3 in DNA: TGTGCCAGCAGCCCCACCCCGAGACTAGCGGGAGCGGGTAGGACAGATACGCAGTATTTT. Its protein product is CASSPTPRLAGAGRTDTQYF.

In its sample, this clonotype was seen a few times. V gene TRBV14 combines with J gene TRBJ2-1; 11 bases line up with TRBD2. The J segment lost 5 bases and the V segment lost 4 bases, leaving 4 bases of the junction unmatched. Germline V gene sequence: CDR1 SGHDN, CDR2 FVKESK. The CDR3 has 15 amino acids. CDR3 sequence (DNA): TGTGCCAGCAGCCGCCCGGGACTAGCGGACAATGAGCAGTTCTTC. It encodes CASSRPGLADNEQFF.

This rearrangement joins TRBV10-3 to TRBJ2-6; D call uncertain. V was clipped by 0 bases and J by 3 bases, with 6 bases between them. CDR3 length equals 15 residues. Germline lookup yields CDR1 ENHRY and CDR2 SYGVKD. The CDR3 nucleotides read TGTGCCATCAGTGAGTCGGCTCTTGGGGCCAACGTCCTGACTTTC. It yields the protein CAISESALGANVLTF.

This chain uses TRBV14 with TRBJ2-1, with 10 bases aligning to TRBD2. V lost 1 base, J lost 0 bases, and 3 bases stayed unmatched. The CDR3 runs to 17 residues. Germline V lookup: CDR1 SGHDN, CDR2 FVKESK. The CDR3 DNA reads as TGTGCCAGCAGCCAAGGGGGACTAGCGAGCTCCTACAATGAGCAGTTCTTC. Residues: CASSQGGLASSYNEQFF.

The rearrangement joins TRBV20-1 to TRBJ2-5; D gene unclear. V lost 6 bases and J 3 bases, leaving 23 bases between the germline ends. CDR3 size: 16 residues. Germline V lookup: CDR1 DFQATT, CDR2 SNEGSKA (reference sequence). CDR3 protein: CSAVIRKHHQKETQYF. The CDR3 DNA reads TGCAGTGCCGTTATAAGAAAGCACCACCAAAAAGAGACCCAGTACTTC.

The genes are TRBV27 and TRBJ1-6; a weak D match, TRBD1 (5 bases). The CDR3 has 17 amino acids. Per germline, CDR1 MNHEY and CDR2 SMNVEV (reference sequence). V was trimmed by 2 bases and J by 0 bases, leaving 11 bases between them. As DNA, the CDR3 is TGTGCCAGCAGTTTAACAGGTCCGAGCTCCTATAATTCACCCCTCCACTTT. It specifies CASSLTGPSSYNSPLHF.

Only a few counts were recorded for this clonotype. This chain joins TRBV7-9 and TRBJ2-6; no definite D call. Trimming took off 3 bases at V and 1 base at J, with 7 bases between the two ends. The CDR3 is 15 residues long. Germline V gives CDR1 SEHNR, CDR2 FQNEAQ (reference sequence). The CDR3 region is CASSFLDSGANVLTF. As DNA, the CDR3 is TGTGCCAGCAGCTTCTTGGATTCTGGGGCCAACGTCCTGACTTTC. Using reference TRBV7-9 and TRBJ2-6 for the parts outside the CDR3, the full variable domain is DTGVSQNPRHKITKRGQNVTFRCDPISEHNRLYWYRQTLGQGPEFLTYFQNEAQLEKSRLLSDRFSAERPKGSFSTLEIQRTEQGDSAMYLCASSFLDSGANVLTFGAGSRLTVL.

This clonotype was recorded many times. V gene TRBV12-3 or TRBV12-4 combines with J gene TRBJ1-1; D is undetermined. The CDR3 loop spans 14 amino acids. V dropped 1 base and J dropped 5 bases, with 11 bases sitting between them. The CDR3 DNA reads TGTGCCAGCAGTTTAGAGGGTAGGCGAACTGAAGCTTTCTTT. It codes for CASSLEGRRTEAFF.

As concerns this clonotype: It is likely a read error, because the conserved phenylalanine at the end of the CDR3 is missing. It is unclear where the CDR3 begins or ends on the DNA, so no DNA is shown, and the CDR3 is as TCRdb lists it. V usage is TRBV24-1 and J usage is TRBJ2-7; no DNA check was done on the table's D call, TRBD2. CDR1 KGHDR and CDR2 SFDVKD come from the germline V gene. The CDR3 is 10 residues long, counting both termini. The CDR3: CATSETPGLA.